These T cell receptor beta chains were read from a single sample in a study of T cells in localized non-small cell lung cancer. Repertoires were generated with immunoSEQ multiplex PCR, while TCRdb's copy carries only in-frame clones and drops some. The data hold some 50,000 clones, with around nine tenths observed a single time. The specimen was PBMCs, collected before any cancer treatment. The origin of the receptors is a female donor with stage II lung adenocarcinoma. The CDR3 runs from the conserved cysteine through the conserved F or W. Each record gives: clone size, V gene, J gene, D gene, CDR3 protein, CDR3 DNA. A D gene is named only where the DNA matches it firmly. Clone size is shown for a subset of rows, as once, few, many or a class of expanded clone.

>-|TRBV7-9|TRBJ2-3|TRBD2
CASSLEIAGGPDTQYF
TGTGCCAGCAGCTTAGAAATAGCGGGGGGTCCAGATACGCAGTATTTT
>-|TRBV2|TRBJ2-3|TRBD1
CASSPDRGRTDTQYF
TGTGCCAGCAGCCCCGACAGGGGTCGCACAGATACGCAGTATTTT
>-|TRBV5-4|TRBJ1-1|TRBD1
CASSLGDRNTEAFF
TGTGCCAGCAGCTTGGGGGACAGGAACACTGAAGCTTTCTTT
>once|TRBV7-8|TRBJ2-2|TRBD2
CASSFTSGGSYTGELFF
TGTGCCAGCAGCTTTACTAGCGGGGGGTCCTACACCGGGGAGCTGTTTTTT
>-|TRBV5-1|TRBJ2-5|-
CASSLGPLQGQETQYF
TGCGCCAGCAGCTTGGGGCCTTTACAGGGACAAGAGACCCAGTACTTC
>-|TRBV27|TRBJ2-7|TRBD2
CASRGLANYEQYF
TGTGCCAGCAGGGGACTAGCGAACTACGAGCAGTACTTC
>-|TRBV5-1|TRBJ1-1|-
CASSVEEGTEAFF
TGCGCCAGCAGCGTGGAGGAGGGCACTGAAGCTTTCTTT
>-|TRBV15|TRBJ1-2|-
CATSRDTGTLVNYGYTF
TGTGCCACCAGCAGGGACACCGGGACACTAGTTAACTATGGCTACACCTTC
>-|TRBV5-1|TRBJ2-3|-
CASSLGTETSTDTQYF
TGCGCCAGCAGCTTGGGGACAGAGACTAGCACAGATACGCAGTATTTT
>-|TRBV7-9|TRBJ2-1|TRBD2
CASSLKSGGTNEQFF
TGTGCCAGCAGCTTAAAGTCGGGGGGAACGAATGAGCAGTTCTTC
>-|TRBV2|TRBJ1-1|TRBD1
CASSDLRQGGAFF
TGTGCCAGCAGTGATCTAAGACAGGGTGGAGCTTTCTTT
>few|TRBV6-5|TRBJ1-1|-
CASSYSGGTEAFF
TGTGCCAGCAGTTACTCTGGTGGGACTGAAGCTTTCTTT
>-|TRBV5-6|TRBJ2-7|TRBD1
CASSWTGTPYEQYF
TGTGCCAGCAGCTGGACAGGGACTCCCTACGAGCAGTACTTC
>-|TRBV15|TRBJ1-3|-
CATSSGGSGNTIYF
TGTGCCACCAGCAGCGGGGGTTCTGGAAACACCATATATTTT
>-|TRBV25-1|TRBJ1-2|-
CASRSVGYGYTF
TGTGCCAGCAGATCCGTTGGGTATGGCTACACCTTC
>-|TRBV5-6|TRBJ2-1|-
CASSRGYNEQFF
TGTGCCAGCAGTCGGGGCTACAATGAGCAGTTCTTC
>-|TRBV10-3|TRBJ1-2|-
CAIRGDEGYYGYTF
TGTGCCATCAGGGGAGATGAGGGGTACTATGGCTACACCTTC
>-|TRBV7-2|TRBJ2-3|-
CAPQGVRSDTQYF
TGTGCCCCGCAAGGAGTCCGATCAGATACGCAGTATTTT
>once|TRBV6-4|TRBJ1-1|TRBD1
CASSDGTGNTEAFF
TGTGCCAGCAGTGACGGGACAGGGAACACTGAAGCTTTCTTT
>-|TRBV19|TRBJ2-7|-
CASSRTATSYEQYF
TGTGCCAGTAGTCGGACAGCCACCTCCTACGAGCAGTACTTC
>-|TRBV11-3|TRBJ1-1|-
CASSLAPGGNTEAFF
TGTGCCAGCAGCTTAGCCCCAGGAGGGAACACTGAAGCTTTCTTT
>-|TRBV7-2|TRBJ2-7|-
CASSLWGQIYEQYF
TGTGCCAGCAGCTTGTGGGGGCAAATCTACGAGCAGTACTTC
>-|TRBV5-5|TRBJ2-5|TRBD1
CASSPLTGLTQETQYF
TGTGCCAGCAGCCCCTTGACAGGGCTCACCCAAGAGACCCAGTACTTC
>once|TRBV9|TRBJ1-1|-
CASSVLRVGDTEAFF
TGTGCCAGCAGCGTTCTGAGGGTCGGGGACACTGAAGCTTTCTTT
>-|TRBV5-1|TRBJ2-4|TRBD1
CASSLEGQGAAKNIQYF
TGCGCCAGCAGCTTGGAGGGACAGGGGGCAGCCAAAAACATTCAGTACTTC
>-|TRBV7-6|TRBJ2-7|-
CASSLLTGNRDEQYF
TGTGCCAGCAGCTTACTGACAGGAAATAGGGACGAGCAGTACTTC
>-|TRBV2|TRBJ2-1|-
CASNGKGGRNEQFF
TGTGCCAGCAACGGGAAGGGGGGGCGTAATGAGCAGTTCTTC
>-|TRBV27|TRBJ2-3|TRBD2
CASSWSGEGPGNTQYF
TGTGCCAGCAGTTGGTCGGGGGAGGGTCCGGGGAATACGCAGTATTTT
>-|TRBV7-2|TRBJ1-1|TRBD1
CASSRDRRNTEAFF
TGTGCCAGCAGCAGGGACAGGAGGAACACTGAAGCTTTCTTT
>-|TRBV19|TRBJ1-5|-
CASSIAGGNQPQHF
TGTGCCAGTAGTATAGCGGGGGGCAATCAGCCCCAGCATTTT
>-|TRBV27|TRBJ2-3|TRBD2
CASSSRTSGGLDTQYF
TGTGCCAGCAGCTCCCGGACTAGCGGGGGGCTGGATACGCAGTATTTT
>-|TRBV19|TRBJ1-1|-
CASSIEGKRAFF
TGTGCCAGTAGTATAGAGGGGAAGAGAGCTTTCTTT
>once|TRBV5-5|TRBJ1-1|-
CASSLDTEAFF
TGTGCCAGCAGCTTGGACACTGAAGCTTTCTTT
>-|TRBV9|TRBJ1-1|-
CASSVGGGVNTEAFF
TGTGCCAGCAGCGTAGGAGGAGGGGTGAACACTGAAGCTTTCTTT
>once|TRBV27|TRBJ2-7|-
CASSLFPGAFSYEQYF
TGTGCCAGCAGTTTATTCCCAGGGGCGTTCTCCTACGAGCAGTACTTC
>once|TRBV13|TRBJ1-4|-
CASSLYQGTNEKLFF
TGTGCCAGCAGCTTATATCAGGGGACTAATGAAAAACTGTTTTTT
>-|TRBV7-7|TRBJ2-1|-
CASSPEIQGRKIF
TGTGCCAGCAGCCCAGAGATACAGGGGAGGAAAATCTTC
>-|TRBV5-1|TRBJ2-7|TRBD1
CASSLVTGGQGAEEQYF
TGCGCCAGCAGCTTGGTTACTGGGGGACAGGGGGCGGAAGAGCAGTACTTC
>-|TRBV14|TRBJ1-2|-
CASSLNRVPNYGYTF
TGTGCCAGCAGCCTTAACAGGGTACCTAACTATGGCTACACCTTC
>-|TRBV19|TRBJ2-5|TRBD2
CASSTRGGRETQYF
TGTGCCAGTAGTACCCGGGGGGGCAGAGAGACCCAGTACTTC
>-|TRBV7-2|TRBJ1-2|-
CASSLALTAYGYTF
TGTGCCAGCAGCTTAGCGCTAACAGCCTATGGCTACACCTTC
>-|TRBV7-6|TRBJ2-7|-
CASSLAGGAYEQYF
TGTGCCAGCAGCTTGGCAGGGGGGGCCTACGAGCAGTACTTC
>medium-sized|TRBV4-2|TRBJ1-2|-
CASSSGAGGNRNGYTF
TGTGCCAGCAGCTCGGGGGCCGGGGGTAATCGGAATGGCTACACCTTC
>-|TRBV5-8|TRBJ2-5|-
CASSLEAVGTQYF
TGTGCCAGCAGCTTGGAGGCCGTGGGGACCCAGTACTTC
>-|TRBV5-1|TRBJ1-1|-
CASSLAVAGANTEAFF
TGCGCCAGCAGCTTGGCCGTAGCGGGAGCCAACACTGAAGCTTTCTTT